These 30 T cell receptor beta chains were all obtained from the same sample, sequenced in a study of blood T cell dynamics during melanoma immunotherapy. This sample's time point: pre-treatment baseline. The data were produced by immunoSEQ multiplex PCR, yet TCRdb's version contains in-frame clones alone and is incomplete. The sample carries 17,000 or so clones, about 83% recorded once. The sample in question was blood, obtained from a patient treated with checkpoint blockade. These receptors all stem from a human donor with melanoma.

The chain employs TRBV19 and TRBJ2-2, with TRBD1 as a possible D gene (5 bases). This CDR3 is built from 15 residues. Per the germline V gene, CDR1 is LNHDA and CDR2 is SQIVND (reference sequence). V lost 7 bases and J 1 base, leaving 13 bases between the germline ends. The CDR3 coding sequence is TGTGCCAGTAATCCGACAGCCAGGAACACCGGGGAGCTGTTTTTT. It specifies CASNPTARNTGELFF.

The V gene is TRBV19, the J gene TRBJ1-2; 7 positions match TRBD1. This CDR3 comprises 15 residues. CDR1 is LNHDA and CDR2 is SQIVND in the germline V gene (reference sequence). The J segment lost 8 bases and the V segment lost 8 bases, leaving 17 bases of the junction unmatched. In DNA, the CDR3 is TGTGCCAGTGGAGGATTATCCACAGGGGAAAAGGGCTACACCTTC. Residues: CASGGLSTGEKGYTF. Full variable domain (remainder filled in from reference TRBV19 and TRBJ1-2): DGGITQSPKYLFRKEGQNVTLSCEQNLNHDAMYWYRQDPGQGLRLIYYSQIVNDFQKGDIAEGYSVSREKKESFPLTVTSAQKNPTAFYLCASGGLSTGEKGYTFGSGTRLTVV.

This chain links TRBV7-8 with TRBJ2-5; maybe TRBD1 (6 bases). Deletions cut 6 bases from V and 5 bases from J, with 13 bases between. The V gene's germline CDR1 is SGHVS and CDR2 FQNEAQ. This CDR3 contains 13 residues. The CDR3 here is CASSSDSGETQYF. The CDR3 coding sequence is TGTGCCAGCAGTTCGGACAGTGGGGAGACCCAGTACTTC.

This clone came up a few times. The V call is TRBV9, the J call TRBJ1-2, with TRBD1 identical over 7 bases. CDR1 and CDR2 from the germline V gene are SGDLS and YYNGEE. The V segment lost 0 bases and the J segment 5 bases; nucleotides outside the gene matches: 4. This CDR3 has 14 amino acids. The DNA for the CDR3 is TGTGCCAGCAGCGTAGGTGAGGGGGCGTATGGCTACACCTTC. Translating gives CASSVGEGAYGYTF.

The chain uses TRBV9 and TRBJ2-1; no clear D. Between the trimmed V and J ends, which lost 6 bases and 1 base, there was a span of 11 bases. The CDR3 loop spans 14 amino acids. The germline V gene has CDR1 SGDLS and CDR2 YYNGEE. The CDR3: CASNNGGSYNEQFF. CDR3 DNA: TGTGCCAGCAATAACGGCGGATCCTACAATGAGCAGTTCTTC.

The CDR3 region has the DNA TGTGCCAGCTCAATAGCCAGGGGGAATCAGCCCCAGCATTTT. Its translation: CASSIARGNQPQHF. The gene calls are TRBV18 and TRBJ1-5; 7 nucleotides match TRBD1. CDR1 is KGHSH, CDR2 LQKENI, per germline. V shed 5 bases, J shed 4 bases, and the junction held 5 bases outside the gene matches. CDR3 length: 14 residues.

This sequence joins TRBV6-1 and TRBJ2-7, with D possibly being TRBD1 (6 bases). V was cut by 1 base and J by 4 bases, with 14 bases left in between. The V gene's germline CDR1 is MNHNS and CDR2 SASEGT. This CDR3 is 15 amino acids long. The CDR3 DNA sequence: TGTGCCAGCAGTGAAGAGGGCGGACAGCTTTACGAGCAGTACTTC. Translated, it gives CASSEEGGQLYEQYF.

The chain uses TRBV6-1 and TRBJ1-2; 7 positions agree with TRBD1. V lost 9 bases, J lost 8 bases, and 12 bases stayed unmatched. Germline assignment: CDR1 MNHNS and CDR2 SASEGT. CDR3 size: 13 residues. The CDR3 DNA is TGTGCCAGATCCACAGGGGCCGGAGTGGGCTACACCTTC. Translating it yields CARSTGAGVGYTF.

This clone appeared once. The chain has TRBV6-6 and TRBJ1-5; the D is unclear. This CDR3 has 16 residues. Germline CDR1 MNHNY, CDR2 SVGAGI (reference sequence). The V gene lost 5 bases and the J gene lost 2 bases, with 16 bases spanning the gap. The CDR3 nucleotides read TGTGCCAGCAGTCTTACGGGCGGGTTGGGCAATCAGCCCCAGCATTTT. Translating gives CASSLTGGLGNQPQHF.

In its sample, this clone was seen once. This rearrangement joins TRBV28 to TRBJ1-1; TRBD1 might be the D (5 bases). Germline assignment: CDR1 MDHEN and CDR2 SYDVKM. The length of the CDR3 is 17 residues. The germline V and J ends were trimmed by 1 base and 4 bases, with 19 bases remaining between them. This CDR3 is CASSLYSAGVASTEAFF. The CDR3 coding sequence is TGTGCCAGCAGTTTATACTCGGCGGGGGTTGCTTCCACTGAAGCTTTCTTT.

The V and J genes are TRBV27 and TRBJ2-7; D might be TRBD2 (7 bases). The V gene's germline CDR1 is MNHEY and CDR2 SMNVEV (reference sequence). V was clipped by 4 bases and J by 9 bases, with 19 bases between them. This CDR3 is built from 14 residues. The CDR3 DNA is TGTGCCAGCAGTTCGGGGGGCGTAGGGATATGGCAGTACTTC. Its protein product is CASSSGGVGIWQYF.

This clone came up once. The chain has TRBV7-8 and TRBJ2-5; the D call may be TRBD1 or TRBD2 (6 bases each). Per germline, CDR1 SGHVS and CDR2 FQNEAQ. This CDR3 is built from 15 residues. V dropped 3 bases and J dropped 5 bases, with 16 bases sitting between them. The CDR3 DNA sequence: TGTGCCAGCAGCTTTACGGGGGCGTTGGGTGAGACCCAGTACTTC. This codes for CASSFTGALGETQYF.

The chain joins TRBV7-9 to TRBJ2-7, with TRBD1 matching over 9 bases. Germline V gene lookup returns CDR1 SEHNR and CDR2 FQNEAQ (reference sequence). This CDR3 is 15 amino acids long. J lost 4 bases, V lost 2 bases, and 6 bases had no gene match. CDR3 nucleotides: TGTGCCAGCAGCTTACCTCCGGGACAGGGATACGAGCAGTACTTC. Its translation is CASSLPPGQGYEQYF.

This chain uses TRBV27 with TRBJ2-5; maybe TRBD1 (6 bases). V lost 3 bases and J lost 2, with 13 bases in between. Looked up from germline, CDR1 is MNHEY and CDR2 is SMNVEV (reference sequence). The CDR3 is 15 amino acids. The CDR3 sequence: CASSFRRGQQETQYF. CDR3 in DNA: TGTGCCAGCAGTTTCCGCAGGGGACAACAAGAGACCCAGTACTTC.

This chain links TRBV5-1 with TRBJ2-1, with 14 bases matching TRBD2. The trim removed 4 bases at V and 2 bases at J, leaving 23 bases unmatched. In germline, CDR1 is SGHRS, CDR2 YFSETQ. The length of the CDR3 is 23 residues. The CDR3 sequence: CASSVSTAPGLAGANRAYNEQFF. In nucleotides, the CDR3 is TGCGCCAGCAGCGTCAGCACAGCTCCGGGACTAGCGGGAGCCAACCGGGCCTACAATGAGCAGTTCTTC.

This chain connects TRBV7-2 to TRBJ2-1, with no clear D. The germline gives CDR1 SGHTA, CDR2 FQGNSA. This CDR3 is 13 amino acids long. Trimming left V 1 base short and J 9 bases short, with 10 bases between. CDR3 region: CASSLVLGGEQFF. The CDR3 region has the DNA TGTGCCAGCAGCTTAGTGTTGGGTGGTGAGCAGTTCTTC.

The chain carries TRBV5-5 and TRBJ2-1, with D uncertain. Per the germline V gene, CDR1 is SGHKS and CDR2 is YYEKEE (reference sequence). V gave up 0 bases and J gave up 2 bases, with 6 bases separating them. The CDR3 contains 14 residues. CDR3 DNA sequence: TGTGCCAGCAGCTTGGGGAGCACCTACAATGAGCAGTTCTTC. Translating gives CASSLGSTYNEQFF.

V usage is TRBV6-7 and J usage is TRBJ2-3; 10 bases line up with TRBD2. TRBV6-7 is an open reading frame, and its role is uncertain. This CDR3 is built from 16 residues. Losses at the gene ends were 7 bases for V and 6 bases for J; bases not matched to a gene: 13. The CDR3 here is CASKASSGSQGDTQYF. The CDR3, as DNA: TGTGCCAGCAAGGCCTCTAGCGGGAGCCAGGGGGATACGCAGTATTTT.

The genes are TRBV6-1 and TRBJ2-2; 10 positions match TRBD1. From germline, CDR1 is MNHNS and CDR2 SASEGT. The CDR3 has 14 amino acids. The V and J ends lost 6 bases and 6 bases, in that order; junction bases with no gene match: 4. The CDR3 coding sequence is TGTGCCAGCAGCTCCGGGACAGGGGCCGGGGAGCTGTTTTTT. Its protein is CASSSGTGAGELFF.

The CDR3 reads CASSLGTANTEAFF. In DNA form, the CDR3 reads TGTGCCAGCAGCTTAGGGACAGCGAACACTGAAGCTTTCTTT. This chain connects TRBV7-9 to TRBJ1-1, with a possible D match to TRBD1 (6 bases). This CDR3 has 14 amino acids. V lost 1 base to trimming and J lost 1 base, with 7 bases between them. Germline loops: CDR1 SEHNR, CDR2 FQNEAQ (reference sequence).

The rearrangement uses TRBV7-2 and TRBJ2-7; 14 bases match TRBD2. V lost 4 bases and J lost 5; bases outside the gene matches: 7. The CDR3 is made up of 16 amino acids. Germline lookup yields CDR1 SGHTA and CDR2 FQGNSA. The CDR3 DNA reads TGTGCCAGCAGCTACGGACTAGCGGGAGGCGAAAACGAGCAGTACTTC. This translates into CASSYGLAGGENEQYF.

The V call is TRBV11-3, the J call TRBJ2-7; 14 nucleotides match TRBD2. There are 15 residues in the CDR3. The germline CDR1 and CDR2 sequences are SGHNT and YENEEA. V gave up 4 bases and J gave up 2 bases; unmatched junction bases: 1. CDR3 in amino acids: CASSSGLAGAYEQYF. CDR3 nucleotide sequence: TGTGCCAGCAGCTCGGGACTAGCGGGAGCCTACGAGCAGTACTTC.

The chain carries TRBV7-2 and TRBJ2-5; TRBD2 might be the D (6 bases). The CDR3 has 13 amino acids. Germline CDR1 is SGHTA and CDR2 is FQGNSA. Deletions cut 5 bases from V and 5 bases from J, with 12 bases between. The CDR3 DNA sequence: TGTGCCAGCAGCCGGGGACTGGGGGAGACCCAGTACTTC. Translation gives CASSRGLGETQYF.

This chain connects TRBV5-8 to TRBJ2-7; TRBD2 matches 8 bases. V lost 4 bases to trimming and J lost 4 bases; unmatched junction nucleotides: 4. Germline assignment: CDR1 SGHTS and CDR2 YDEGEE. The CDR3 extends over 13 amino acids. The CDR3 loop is CASSRTSKYEQYF. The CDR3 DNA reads TGTGCCAGCAGCCGGACTAGCAAATACGAGCAGTACTTC.

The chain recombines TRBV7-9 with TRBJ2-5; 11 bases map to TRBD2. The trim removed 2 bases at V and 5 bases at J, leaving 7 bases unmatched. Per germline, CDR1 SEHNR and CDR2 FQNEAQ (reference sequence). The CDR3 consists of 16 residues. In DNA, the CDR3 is TGTGCCAGCAGCTTACTCCGACTAGCGGGATGGGAGACCCAGTACTTC. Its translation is CASSLLRLAGWETQYF.

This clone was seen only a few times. The CDR3, as DNA: TGTGCCAGCAGTGGACGTGTAGGCGGCGACGAAGCTTTCTTT. It encodes CASSGRVGGDEAFF. The V and J genes are TRBV28 and TRBJ1-1; D gene ambiguous. CDR3 length: 14 residues. Germline V CDR1 and CDR2: MDHEN, SYDVKM. Trimming removed 5 bases at V and 8 bases at J, with 18 bases between. Looking up the rest from reference TRBV28 and TRBJ1-1 gives the full variable domain: DVKVTQSSRYLVKRTGEKVFLECVQDMDHENMFWYRQDPGLGLRLIYFSYDVKMKEKGDIPEGYSVSREKKERFSLILESASTNQTSMYLCASSGRVGGDEAFFGQGTRLTVV.

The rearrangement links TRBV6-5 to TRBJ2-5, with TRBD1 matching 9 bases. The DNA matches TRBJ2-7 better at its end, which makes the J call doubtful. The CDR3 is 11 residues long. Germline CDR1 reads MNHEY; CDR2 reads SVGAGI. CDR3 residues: CASGQGYEQYF. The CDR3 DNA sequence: TGTGCCAGCGGACAGGGGTACGAGCAGTACTTC.

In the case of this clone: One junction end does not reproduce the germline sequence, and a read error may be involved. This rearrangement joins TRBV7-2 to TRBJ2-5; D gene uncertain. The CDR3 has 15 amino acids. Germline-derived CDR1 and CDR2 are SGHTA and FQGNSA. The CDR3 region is CASRLAALPQETQYF. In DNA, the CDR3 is TGTGCCAGCAGATTAGCTGCGCTACCTCAAGAGACCCAGTACTTC.

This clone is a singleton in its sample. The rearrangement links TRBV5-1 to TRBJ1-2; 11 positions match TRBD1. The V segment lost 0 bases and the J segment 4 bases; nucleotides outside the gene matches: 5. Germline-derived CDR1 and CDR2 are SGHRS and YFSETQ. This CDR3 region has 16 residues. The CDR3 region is CASSLAGQGGIYGYTF. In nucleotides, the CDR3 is TGCGCCAGCAGCTTGGCGGGACAGGGGGGAATCTATGGCTACACCTTC.

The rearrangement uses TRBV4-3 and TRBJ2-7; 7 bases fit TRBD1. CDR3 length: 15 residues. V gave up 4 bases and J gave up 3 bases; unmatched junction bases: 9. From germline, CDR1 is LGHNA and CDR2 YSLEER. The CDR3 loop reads CASSPQRTGHYEQYF. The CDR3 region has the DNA TGCGCCAGCAGCCCTCAACGGACAGGACACTACGAGCAGTACTTC.